This T cell receptor (beta chain) was documented in a study of shared clonotypes between healthy human individuals. Study-wide points: The four-donor shared clonotypes exceeded non-shared clonotypes in generation probability, with non-shared ones scoring lower. In having few donors, the study represented limited genetic and exposure-history diversity.

Germline V lookup: CDR1 MGHRA, CDR2 YSYEKL. The ends were cut back, 4 bases at V and 8 bases at J, with 6 bases in the middle. The CDR3 is 12 residues long. This clone was seen a single time. Its antigen is still unknown. Healthy HIV-negative adults with no recent acute infections or vaccinations were recruited as donors. Repertoires were generated with immunoSEQ multiplex PCR, while TCRdb's copy carries only in-frame clones and drops some. The data show about 2.3 million clones, over 90% seen once. J is TRBJ2-6 and V is TRBV4-1; D uncertain. The sequence came from a man aged 18 to 29 in good health. Some clones in this sample may be carry-over from other donors' samples. Sequenced sample: naive CD4+ T cells from PBMCs. The subset is: CD45RA+ positively selected. The CDR3, as DNA: TGCGCCAGCAGCCCCCTCTCCAACGTCCTGACTTTC. Translating gives CASSPLSNVLTF.